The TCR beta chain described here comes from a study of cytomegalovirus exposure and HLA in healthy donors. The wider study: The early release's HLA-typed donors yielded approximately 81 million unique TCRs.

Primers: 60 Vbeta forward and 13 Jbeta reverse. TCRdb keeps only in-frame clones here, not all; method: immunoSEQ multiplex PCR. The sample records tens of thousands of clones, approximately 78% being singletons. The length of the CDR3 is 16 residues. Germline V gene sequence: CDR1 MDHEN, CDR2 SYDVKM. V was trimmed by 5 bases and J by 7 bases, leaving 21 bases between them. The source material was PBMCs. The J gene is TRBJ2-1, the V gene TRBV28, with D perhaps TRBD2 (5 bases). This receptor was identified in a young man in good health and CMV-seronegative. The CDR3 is CASSAPGRTGDNEQFF. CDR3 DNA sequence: TGTGCCAGCAGTGCACCTGGACGGACTGGGGATAATGAGCAGTTCTTC.